The TCR beta chain under discussion was sequenced for a study of shared clonotypes between healthy human individuals. This clone was detected only once. V dropped 0 bases and J dropped 5 bases, with 8 bases sitting between them. The CDR3 is made up of 14 amino acids. CDR1 is MDHEN, CDR2 SYDVKM, per germline. Naive CD8 cells lacked CD45RO and underwent positive selection for CCR7, leaving out terminally differentiated effector memory CD45RA+ cells. Approximately 210 ng DNA, tens of thousands of T cell genomes, went into each sorted-subset replicate PCR. In the authors' workflow: ImmunoSEQ supplied junction-only sequences lacking quality scores, so filtering was different. Libraries were prepared by immunoSEQ multiplex PCR; TCRdb keeps only in-frame clonotypes and omits some of them. V and J calls and clone size follow that table, whereas D and trimming were derived from the DNA. This table has around 560,000 clones, approximately 95% appearing once.

The origin of this receptor is a woman aged 30 to 39 in good health. Sequenced material: naive CD8+ T cells sorted from blood. This chain joins TRBV28 and TRBJ2-4; perhaps TRBD2 as D (5 bases). This CDR3 reads CASSLWRTENIQYF. The CDR3 DNA is TGTGCCAGCAGTTTATGGCGGACTGAAAACATTCAGTACTTC.